Below are 18 T cell receptor beta chains sequenced from a single sample in a study of OX40 agonist ivuxolimab in advanced cancers. TCRdb keeps only in-frame clones here, not all; method: immunoSEQ multiplex PCR. The sample yields tens of thousands of clones, approximately 90% seen once. The sequencing used CD4+ or CD8+ T cells sorted from blood, collected in a trial of the OX40 agonist ivuxolimab. The source is an adult with an advanced solid tumor such as melanoma, head and neck, liver or kidney cancer.

The rearrangement joins TRBV19 to TRBJ2-3, with D possibly matching TRBD1 (6 bases). The length of the CDR3 is 17 residues. The germline V and J ends were trimmed by 3 bases and 4 bases, with 20 bases remaining between them. CDR1 is LNHDA, CDR2 SQIVND, per germline (reference sequence). The CDR3 DNA is TGTGCCAGTAGTATCCGAGGACAGAGGGCAAGTGCAGATACGCAGTATTTT. It encodes CASSIRGQRASADTQYF.

J is TRBJ1-3 and V is TRBV19; D ambiguous. The CDR3 consists of 12 residues. CDR1 is LNHDA, CDR2 SQIVND, per germline (reference sequence). Trimming pared 7 bases from V and 8 bases from J, leaving 12 bases between. The CDR3 sequence: CASTLPGDTIYF. The CDR3 DNA follows: TGTGCCAGTACCCTTCCCGGGGACACCATATATTTT. Drawing the rest from reference TRBV19 and TRBJ1-3, the complete variable domain is DGGITQSPKYLFRKEGQNVTLSCEQNLNHDAMYWYRQDPGQGLRLIYYSQIVNDFQKGDIAEGYSVSREKKESFPLTVTSAQKNPTAFYLCASTLPGDTIYFGEGSWLTVV.

Comments on this clone: Mismatch with germline at one junction end may stem from a read error. This chain joins TRBV2 and TRBJ2-5; possibly TRBD2 for D (5 bases). The CDR3 is made up of 14 amino acids. CDR1 is SNHLY and CDR2 is FYNNEI in the germline V gene. The CDR3 loop reads CASSEGTHGESQYF. CDR3 nucleotide sequence: TGTGCCAGCAGTGAAGGGACTCACGGAGAGAGCCAGTACTTC.

This clone was observed a handful of times. The V call is TRBV4-3, the J call TRBJ1-4; weak D call: TRBD1 (5 bases). V dropped 5 bases and J dropped 5 bases, with 15 bases sitting between them. Germline lookup yields CDR1 LGHNA and CDR2 YSLEER. The length of the CDR3 is 15 residues. The CDR3 region is CASSEGEETNEKLFF. In nucleotides, the CDR3 is TGCGCCAGCAGCGAAGGGGAGGAGACAAATGAAAAACTGTTTTTT.

The count of this clone is one. This rearrangement joins TRBV2 to TRBJ2-6; 8 positions match TRBD1. The CDR3 contains 17 residues. Germline V gene lookup returns CDR1 SNHLY and CDR2 FYNNEI. Germline trimming cut 6 bases from V and 0 bases from J; bases unmatched to any gene: 7. CDR3 in amino acids: CASRRTGPISGANVLTF. Here the CDR3 DNA reads TGTGCCAGCAGGAGGACAGGGCCCATCTCTGGGGCCAACGTCCTGACTTTC.

This rearrangement joins TRBV9 to TRBJ1-2, with D perhaps TRBD1 (5 bases). Between the trimmed V and J ends, which lost 0 bases and 10 bases, there was a span of 25 bases. The CDR3 covers 17 residues. Germline CDR1 is SGDLS and CDR2 is YYNGEE. The CDR3 here is CASSVEGREFGLRDYTF. The CDR3 region has the DNA TGTGCCAGCAGCGTAGAAGGCAGGGAGTTCGGGCTTCGTGACTACACCTTC.

V usage is TRBV7-2 and J usage is TRBJ2-3, with D possibly TRBD1 on 6 matching bases. Trimming stripped 4 bases from V and 1 base from J, with 15 bases between. This CDR3 spans 16 amino acids. Germline-derived CDR1 and CDR2 are SGHTA and FQGNSA. As DNA, the CDR3 is TGTGCCAGCAGCTCGAGAGGGGGACGGGGCACAGATACGCAGTATTTT. The encoded protein is CASSSRGGRGTDTQYF.

This clone has a handful of counts. The chain is built from TRBV5-1 and TRBJ1-2; possibly TRBD1 for D (5 bases). Germline CDR1 is SGHRS and CDR2 is YFSETQ. CDR3 length: 14 amino acids. V was cut by 4 bases and J by 4 bases, with 14 bases left in between. CDR3: CASSPGRQSYGYTF. CDR3 nucleotides: TGCGCCAGCAGCCCGGGGAGACAGAGCTATGGCTACACCTTC.

The V and J genes are TRBV7-9 and TRBJ1-5; the D gene is possibly TRBD1 (6 bases). V dropped 5 bases and J dropped 7 bases, with 15 bases sitting between them. The CDR3 totals 14 residues. Germline values: CDR1 SEHNR, CDR2 FQNEAQ (reference sequence). CDR3 region: CASSPGGGHQPQHF. As DNA, the CDR3 is TGTGCCAGCAGCCCCGGGGGGGGACACCAGCCCCAGCATTTT.

V usage is TRBV7-2 and J usage is TRBJ1-3; D might be TRBD1 (5 bases). Germline V gives CDR1 SGHTA, CDR2 FQGNSA. V was cut by 3 bases and J by 1 base, with 7 bases left in between. This CDR3 region has 14 residues. The CDR3 DNA follows: TGTGCCAGCAGCTTCAGGGAATCTGGAAACACCATATATTTT. Translated, it gives CASSFRESGNTIYF.

The chain joins TRBV19 to TRBJ2-3; 10 bases match TRBD1. In germline, CDR1 is LNHDA, CDR2 SQIVND (reference sequence). The CDR3 sequence is 18 residues long. After removal of 7 bases from V and 2 bases from J, the junction contained 15 bases not matched to a gene. CDR3 region: CASTPVGRGQGNTDTQYF. The DNA of the CDR3 is TGTGCCAGTACCCCAGTGGGAAGGGGACAGGGGAACACAGATACGCAGTATTTT.

This clone was detected only a few times. The chain carries TRBV19 and TRBJ1-5; 7 nucleotides agree with TRBD1. The CDR3 runs 15 residues. V lost 5 bases to trimming and J lost 1 base; unmatched junction nucleotides: 5. CDR1 and CDR2 from the germline V gene are LNHDA and SQIVND (reference sequence). The CDR3 DNA sequence: TGTGCCAGTAGTGAGGGGGCTTGGAGCAATCAGCCCCAGCATTTT. Its protein is CASSEGAWSNQPQHF.

The chain links TRBV6-6 to TRBJ2-7; tentative D call: TRBD2 (6 bases). Trimming took off 5 bases at V and 2 bases at J, with 16 bases between the two ends. Germline CDR1 is MNHNY and CDR2 is SVGAGI (reference sequence). This CDR3 has 15 amino acids. The CDR3 DNA sequence: TGTGCCAGCAGTAAATCCGGGACTCCAACCTACGAGCAGTACTTC. Its protein is CASSKSGTPTYEQYF.

The chain is built from TRBV7-8 and TRBJ2-7; 7 nucleotides line up with TRBD2. The CDR3 loop spans 16 amino acids. The germline CDR1 and CDR2 sequences are SGHVS and FQNEAQ. J gave up 2 bases and V 5 bases, and 12 bases lay outside the gene matches. This chain's CDR3 is CASSPWTSGGTYEQYF. CDR3 in DNA: TGTGCCAGCAGCCCGTGGACTAGTGGGGGAACCTACGAGCAGTACTTC.

This clone has just one count. The CDR3 nucleotides are TGTGCCAGCTCACCACAAGGAGGGCCCCAGCATTTT. This translates into CASSPQGGPQHF. V and J are TRBV18 and TRBJ1-5; D not resolved. Germline-derived CDR1 and CDR2 are KGHSH and LQKENI. This CDR3 is built from 12 residues. With 1 base removed from V and 9 bases from J, the gap between germline ends came to 7 bases.

This chain links TRBV7-2 with TRBJ2-5; D gene unclear. CDR1 SGHTA and CDR2 FQGNSA come from the germline V gene. V gave up 1 base and J gave up 7 bases, with 13 bases separating them. This CDR3 comprises 14 residues. As DNA, the CDR3 is TGTGCCAGCAGCTTAGGTGGGATTTTTGGGACCCAGTACTTC. Its translation is CASSLGGIFGTQYF.

The chain uses TRBV5-5 and TRBJ2-1; D may be TRBD1 or TRBD2 (5 bases each). Germline V lookup: CDR1 SGHKS, CDR2 YYEKEE (reference sequence). Trimming took 5 bases from V and 7 from J, leaving 19 bases between them. This CDR3 is built from 15 residues. The CDR3 protein is CASSAGGGWWNEQFF. As DNA, the CDR3 is TGTGCCAGCAGTGCTGGTGGGGGTTGGTGGAATGAGCAGTTCTTC.

V gene TRBV4-3 combines with J gene TRBJ2-7; the D gene could be TRBD1 or TRBD2 (5 bases each). V dropped 0 bases and J dropped 3 bases, with 12 bases sitting between them. Germline CDR1 and CDR2: LGHNA and YSLEER. The CDR3 is 15 amino acids. The CDR3 region has the DNA TGCGCCAGCAGCCAAGATAAGGGGAGCTACTACGAGCAGTACTTC. Translated, it gives CASSQDKGSYYEQYF.